A selection of T cell receptor beta chains follows, all from one sample in a study of T cells in Graves' hyperthyroidism and ophthalmopathy. TCRdb ran MiXCR on the multiplex PCR reads and lists one entry per CDR3 protein. Found here are over 450,000 distinct CDR3 sequences, approximately 15% of them singletons; the top ten hold under 20%. Input material: blood. The receptor set was obtained from a woman under 30 with Graves' hyperthyroidism. The CDR3 runs from the conserved cysteine through the conserved F or W. D genes are given only for firm matches. The size of a clone is reported for some rows only, either as once, few or many, or as a class for expanded clones.

v_gene: TRBV12-3/TRBV12-4; d_gene: .; j_gene: TRBJ1-5; abundance: many; CDR3nt: TGTGCCAGCAGTTTATTTGATCGGGTTAGTCAGCCCCAGCATTTT; CDR3aa: CASSLFDRVSQPQHF
v_gene: TRBV14; d_gene: .; j_gene: TRBJ1-2; abundance: .; CDR3nt: TGTGCCAGCAGCCAAGATCGGGGAAGCTATGGCTACACCTTC; CDR3aa: CASSQDRGSYGYTF
v_gene: TRBV12-3/TRBV12-4; d_gene: TRBD2; j_gene: TRBJ2-1; abundance: many; CDR3nt: TGTGCCAGCAGTTTGTTCGACCCCCTGGCGGGAGATGATGAGCAGTTCTTC; CDR3aa: CASSLFDPLAGDDEQFF
v_gene: TRBV18; d_gene: .; j_gene: TRBJ1-1; abundance: many; CDR3nt: TGTGCCAGCTCACCACCGATTCTGGCGGAAGCTTTCTTT; CDR3aa: CASSPPILAEAFF
v_gene: TRBV30; d_gene: .; j_gene: TRBJ2-1; abundance: many; CDR3nt: TGTGCCTGGAGTAAGGGGAGCCATGAGCAGTTCTTC; CDR3aa: CAWSKGSHEQFF
v_gene: TRBV6-5; d_gene: .; j_gene: TRBJ1-2; abundance: many; CDR3nt: TGTGCCAGCAGTTACTCCCGCCCAGACGCCTCGGGCTATGGCTACACCTTC; CDR3aa: CASSYSRPDASGYGYTF
v_gene: TRBV12-3/TRBV12-4; d_gene: TRBD2; j_gene: TRBJ2-7; abundance: many; CDR3nt: TGTGCCAGCAGTTTAGGGGCTAGCGGGAGCTACGAGCAGTACTTC; CDR3aa: CASSLGASGSYEQYF
v_gene: TRBV12-3/TRBV12-4; d_gene: .; j_gene: TRBJ2-1; abundance: many; CDR3nt: TGTGCCAGCACAGGGGTCAATGAGCAGTTCTTC; CDR3aa: CASTGVNEQFF
v_gene: TRBV12-3/TRBV12-4; d_gene: .; j_gene: TRBJ1-6; abundance: many; CDR3nt: TGTGCCAGCAGCCCCGGGACTCTCGGATCACCCCTCCACTTT; CDR3aa: CASSPGTLGSPLHF
v_gene: TRBV12-3/TRBV12-4; d_gene: .; j_gene: TRBJ2-4; abundance: many; CDR3nt: TGTGCCAGCAGTTTAGCGGCGTGGGGGGCCAAAAACATTCAGTACTTC; CDR3aa: CASSLAAWGAKNIQYF
v_gene: TRBV6-1; d_gene: .; j_gene: TRBJ2-2; abundance: many; CDR3nt: TGTGCCAGCACCCATCGGACCGACACCGGGGAGCTGTTTTTT; CDR3aa: CASTHRTDTGELFF
v_gene: TRBV27; d_gene: TRBD2; j_gene: TRBJ2-1; abundance: few; CDR3nt: TGTGCCAGCAGTTTCATTCCCCCTAGCGGAGAACGGTTCTTC; CDR3aa: CASSFIPPSGERFF
v_gene: TRBV14; d_gene: TRBD2; j_gene: TRBJ2-1; abundance: .; CDR3nt: TGTGCCAGCAGCCTTCCGGGACTAGCGGGAGGTTATGAGCAGTTCTTC; CDR3aa: CASSLPGLAGGYEQFF
v_gene: TRBV7-9; d_gene: .; j_gene: TRBJ2-7; abundance: .; CDR3nt: TGTGCCAGCAGCTTAGAAGACAGAGCCTACGAGCAGTACTTC; CDR3aa: CASSLEDRAYEQYF
v_gene: TRBV11-3; d_gene: TRBD2; j_gene: TRBJ2-1; abundance: many; CDR3nt: TGTGCCAGCAGCTTAAACACGGGAGGGTTGGGGAATGAGCAGTTCTTC; CDR3aa: CASSLNTGGLGNEQFF
v_gene: TRBV20-1; d_gene: .; j_gene: TRBJ2-1; abundance: many; CDR3nt: TGCAGTGCTAGGCGTCCTCAGCGCCCGAGCTCCTACAATGAGCAGTTCTTC; CDR3aa: CSARRPQRPSSYNEQFF
v_gene: TRBV19; d_gene: TRBD1; j_gene: TRBJ1-2; abundance: many; CDR3nt: TGTGCCAGCTCCCTGGACAGGCTGAGCGATGGCTACACCTTC; CDR3aa: CASSLDRLSDGYTF
v_gene: TRBV3-1; d_gene: .; j_gene: TRBJ2-4; abundance: many; CDR3nt: TGTGCCAGCAGCCGGACCTCCGGGACCAAAAACATTCAGTACTTC; CDR3aa: CASSRTSGTKNIQYF
v_gene: TRBV7-9; d_gene: TRBD1; j_gene: TRBJ2-4; abundance: many; CDR3nt: TGTGCCAGCAGCTTAGGGACAGGGGAGTCCAAAAACATTCAGTACTTC; CDR3aa: CASSLGTGESKNIQYF
v_gene: TRBV20-1; d_gene: .; j_gene: TRBJ1-5; abundance: few; CDR3nt: TGCAGTGCTAGCTTGGGGGTGGGCAATCAGCCCCAGCATTTT; CDR3aa: CSASLGVGNQPQHF
v_gene: TRBV30; d_gene: .; j_gene: TRBJ1-1; abundance: many; CDR3nt: TGTGCCTGGAGGGACACCCGGAACACTGAAGCTTTCTTT; CDR3aa: CAWRDTRNTEAFF
v_gene: TRBV12-3/TRBV12-4; d_gene: .; j_gene: TRBJ2-1; abundance: many; CDR3nt: TGTGCCAGCATCAACTACAATGAGCAGTTCTTC; CDR3aa: CASINYNEQFF
v_gene: TRBV12-3/TRBV12-4; d_gene: TRBD1; j_gene: TRBJ2-3; abundance: many; CDR3nt: TGTGCCAGCAGGCACCGGGACAGGGGGGATCCCAGCACAGATACGCAGTATTTT; CDR3aa: CASRHRDRGDPSTDTQYF
v_gene: TRBV28; d_gene: .; j_gene: TRBJ1-6; abundance: many; CDR3nt: TGTGCCAGCACCTTAGGGGGGGCCTGGTCACCCCTCCACTTT; CDR3aa: CASTLGGAWSPLHF
v_gene: TRBV27; d_gene: .; j_gene: TRBJ1-1; abundance: many; CDR3nt: TGTGCCAGCAGTTTATTTCGGGAGAACACTGAAGCTTTCTTT; CDR3aa: CASSLFRENTEAFF
v_gene: TRBV6-1; d_gene: TRBD2; j_gene: TRBJ2-3; abundance: many; CDR3nt: TGTGCCAGCAGTGAAGCTGGACTAGCCCCGGGGACAGATACGCAGTATTTT; CDR3aa: CASSEAGLAPGTDTQYF
v_gene: TRBV20-1; d_gene: .; j_gene: TRBJ2-2; abundance: many; CDR3nt: TGCAGTGCTAGAGATCTGGTACTCACTTCGGGGGAGCTGTTTTTT; CDR3aa: CSARDLVLTSGELFF
v_gene: TRBV19; d_gene: .; j_gene: TRBJ1-3; abundance: .; CDR3nt: TGTGCCAGTAGTATTTCAGATGACTCTGGAAACACCATATATTTT; CDR3aa: CASSISDDSGNTIYF
v_gene: TRBV7-8; d_gene: .; j_gene: TRBJ1-1; abundance: few; CDR3nt: TGTGCCAGCAGCTCTACGCAGGGCCTAACGACTGAAGCTTTCTTT; CDR3aa: CASSSTQGLTTEAFF
v_gene: TRBV9; d_gene: TRBD2; j_gene: TRBJ2-7; abundance: .; CDR3nt: TGTGCCAGCAGCTCCCGGCTGTGGGGGGAGGGCCCGCACGAGCAGTACTTC; CDR3aa: CASSSRLWGEGPHEQYF
v_gene: TRBV2; d_gene: .; j_gene: TRBJ1-4; abundance: many; CDR3nt: TGTGCCAGCATTATACAGCCAACTAATGAAAAACTGTTTTTT; CDR3aa: CASIIQPTNEKLFF
v_gene: TRBV5-1; d_gene: .; j_gene: TRBJ2-6; abundance: many; CDR3nt: TGCGCCAGCAGCTTAGATCTCACTGGGGCCAACGTCCTGACTTTC; CDR3aa: CASSLDLTGANVLTF
v_gene: TRBV19; d_gene: TRBD1; j_gene: TRBJ2-7; abundance: once; CDR3nt: TGTGCCAGTAGTCTCCCGACAGGGGGCGAGCAGTACTTC; CDR3aa: CASSLPTGGEQYF
v_gene: TRBV4-2; d_gene: .; j_gene: TRBJ1-5; abundance: few; CDR3nt: TGTGCCAGCAGCCAAGATAATACGGCCGGTAGCAATCAGCCCCAGCATTTT; CDR3aa: CASSQDNTAGSNQPQHF
v_gene: TRBV27; d_gene: TRBD2; j_gene: TRBJ2-1; abundance: .; CDR3nt: TGTGACAGCACGAGTACAGGGACGGCGGGAGGTGAGCAGTTCTTC; CDR3aa: CDSTSTGTAGGEQFF
v_gene: TRBV27; d_gene: .; j_gene: TRBJ2-1; abundance: few; CDR3nt: TGTGCCAGCAGTTTATCCCGACAGCCCTACAATGAGCAGTTCTTC; CDR3aa: CASSLSRQPYNEQFF
v_gene: TRBV7-9; d_gene: .; j_gene: TRBJ2-7; abundance: many; CDR3nt: TGTGCCAGCAGCTCACAGCGATCCCTCCGGTGGTACGAGCAGTACTTC; CDR3aa: CASSSQRSLRWYEQYF
v_gene: TRBV3-1; d_gene: .; j_gene: TRBJ2-1; abundance: .; CDR3nt: TGTGCCAGCAGCCAAGACAGATACAATGAGCAGTTCTTC; CDR3aa: CASSQDRYNEQFF
v_gene: TRBV7-3; d_gene: TRBD2; j_gene: TRBJ2-7; abundance: many; CDR3nt: TGTGCCAGCAGCTTAGTGGCTAGCGGGACCTACGAGCAGTACTTC; CDR3aa: CASSLVASGTYEQYF
v_gene: TRBV6-1; d_gene: TRBD1; j_gene: TRBJ1-4; abundance: few; CDR3nt: TGTGCCAGCAGCCCACACGAGACAGGGCGCGTTGAAAAACTGTTTTTT; CDR3aa: CASSPHETGRVEKLFF
v_gene: TRBV6-1; d_gene: .; j_gene: TRBJ2-1; abundance: many; CDR3nt: TGTGCCAGCAGCGGACGCCTCGAGGGTGAGCAGTTCTTC; CDR3aa: CASSGRLEGEQFF
v_gene: TRBV11-3; d_gene: TRBD1; j_gene: TRBJ2-3; abundance: .; CDR3nt: TGTGCCAGCAGCTACACAGGGGCAGCGGTTGGAGATACGCAGTATTTT; CDR3aa: CASSYTGAAVGDTQYF
v_gene: TRBV28; d_gene: TRBD1; j_gene: TRBJ2-1; abundance: many; CDR3nt: TGTGCCAGCAGTTCCTCCGGGACAGGGGATTACAATGAGCAGTTCTTC; CDR3aa: CASSSSGTGDYNEQFF
v_gene: TRBV2; d_gene: .; j_gene: TRBJ2-2; abundance: many; CDR3nt: TGTGCCAGCAGGAGGGAAGGGGCCGGGGAGCTGTTTTTT; CDR3aa: CASRREGAGELFF
v_gene: TRBV6-1; d_gene: TRBD2; j_gene: TRBJ2-3; abundance: many; CDR3nt: TGTGCCAGCAGTCCTGGTCCCCAGCGGGACACAGATACGCAGTATTTT; CDR3aa: CASSPGPQRDTDTQYF
v_gene: TRBV2; d_gene: TRBD1; j_gene: TRBJ1-5; abundance: many; CDR3nt: TGTGCCAGCAGTGAAGCGACAGGGGGCAATCAGCCCCAGCATTTT; CDR3aa: CASSEATGGNQPQHF
v_gene: TRBV2; d_gene: .; j_gene: TRBJ1-1; abundance: many; CDR3nt: TGTGCCAGCAGTGGATGGGGGGCGTACACTGAAGCTTTCTTT; CDR3aa: CASSGWGAYTEAFF
v_gene: TRBV12-3/TRBV12-4; d_gene: .; j_gene: TRBJ1-3; abundance: many; CDR3nt: TGTGCCAGCAGACTCGGGGTGGGAGACACCATATATTTT; CDR3aa: CASRLGVGDTIYF
v_gene: TRBV18; d_gene: .; j_gene: TRBJ2-5; abundance: many; CDR3nt: TGTGCCAGCTCACCACCGGCCTTTCAAGAGACCCAGTACTTC; CDR3aa: CASSPPAFQETQYF
v_gene: TRBV9; d_gene: .; j_gene: TRBJ1-4; abundance: few; CDR3nt: TGTGCCAGCAGCGCCACCTTCGGGGGGAACCCGGAAAAACTGTTTTTT; CDR3aa: CASSATFGGNPEKLFF
v_gene: TRBV3-1; d_gene: TRBD2; j_gene: TRBJ2-7; abundance: many; CDR3nt: TGTGCCAGCAGCCTTAGCGGGAGTACCGGCGAGCAGTACTTC; CDR3aa: CASSLSGSTGEQYF
v_gene: TRBV27; d_gene: TRBD2; j_gene: TRBJ2-7; abundance: .; CDR3nt: TGTGCCAGCACGGGACTAGCGGGAGGGCCCTACGAGCAGTACTTC; CDR3aa: CASTGLAGGPYEQYF
v_gene: TRBV3-1; d_gene: .; j_gene: TRBJ1-4; abundance: .; CDR3nt: TGTGCCAGCAGCTTTTACAGGGAAACTAATGAAAAACTGTTTTTT; CDR3aa: CASSFYRETNEKLFF